Listed here are 30 T cell receptor beta chains from one sample, sequenced in a study of CXCR3-negative and CXCR3-positive naive CD8 T cells. Overall study findings and caveats: TRB CDR3s of CXCR3-positive naive cells were more hydrophobic than those of CXCR3-negative naive cells.

These TCRs are of unknown antigen specificity. TRB cDNA libraries were made by UMI-labeled 5' RACE. After re-calling the 5' RACE reads, TCRdb lists one entry per CDR3 protein, DNA absent. Recorded for this sample: approximately 120,000 distinct CDR3 sequences. Material: naive CXCR3+ CD8+ T cells from blood. As for subset: CD45RO-CCR7+CD27+CD95- naive CD8+ T cells expressing CXCR3 (TNR3+). The receptor source for this set is a human donor in good health. Some clones in this sample may be carry-over from other donors' samples.

The chain couples TRBV4-1 to TRBJ2-1; TCRdb gives TRBD2 as the D gene, but with no DNA this cannot be confirmed. Looked up from germline, CDR1 is MGHRA and CDR2 is YSYEKL. The CDR3 totals 15 residues. CDR3 sequence reads: CASSQGPLAGVEQFF.

The chain couples TRBV3-1 to TRBJ2-1; the TCRdb call, TRBD1, lacks DNA for checking. CDR1 and CDR2 (germline): LGHDT, YNNKEL (reference sequence). The CDR3 runs to 15 residues. Here the CDR3 reads CASSEPRGGYNEQFF.

This chain links TRBV14 with TRBJ2-4; TCRdb's assignment of TRBD2 cannot be checked, as there is no DNA. The germline V gene encodes CDR1 SGHDN and CDR2 FVKESK. There are 15 residues in the CDR3. CDR3 amino acids: CASSLLAGGKNIQYF.

The CDR3 here is CASSPKTDSQETQYF. The chain uses TRBV3-2 and TRBJ2-5; no DNA is available, so the TRBD1 call from TCRdb remains unchecked. TRBV3-2 has pseudogene status. The CDR3 runs 15 residues.

V is TRBV4-1 and J is TRBJ2-1; the D call of TRBD2 rests on TCRdb alone, since no DNA is present to check it. Germline CDR1 MGHRA, CDR2 YSYEKL. The CDR3 runs to 16 residues. CDR3 in amino acids: CASSQVASGIYNEQFF.

The chain joins TRBV29-1 to TRBJ2-3; lacking DNA, the TRBD2 call made by TCRdb goes unchecked. This CDR3 is built from 13 residues. Germline V CDR1 and CDR2: SQVTM, ANQGSEA. CDR3 loop: CSGAGGITDTQYF.

The rearrangement links TRBV4-3 to TRBJ2-1. The CDR3 extends over 15 amino acids. CDR1 LGHNA and CDR2 YSLEER come from the germline V gene. The CDR3 sequence is CASSQDRHSYNEQFF.

The chain uses TRBV29-1 and TRBJ2-4. From germline, CDR1 is SQVTM and CDR2 ANQGSEA. The CDR3 spans 14 residues. CDR3 sequence reads: CSVVGYNGVGIQYF.

This chain joins TRBV29-1 and TRBJ2-3; lacking DNA, the TRBD2 call made by TCRdb goes unchecked. Germline V gene data show CDR1 as SQVTM and CDR2 as ANQGSEA. The CDR3 contains 17 residues. CDR3 residues: CSVEDRSLAEVSDTQYF.

The V call is TRBV4-1, the J call TRBJ2-7. Germline CDR1 and CDR2: MGHRA and YSYEKL. The CDR3 length is 11 residues. CDR3: CASSHGAEQYF.

The rearrangement joins TRBV7-6 to TRBJ2-1; absent DNA, TCRdb's TRBD2 call cannot be checked. The germline V gene has CDR1 SGHVS and CDR2 FNYEAQ. CDR3 length equals 16 residues. The chain's CDR3 is CASSFGLGPPYNEQFF.

This CDR3 is CSVEDQGAVTGELFF. V and J are TRBV29-1 and TRBJ2-2; TCRdb proposes TRBD1, but this gene call is untestable without DNA. Germline V lookup: CDR1 SQVTM, CDR2 ANQGSEA. There are 15 residues in the CDR3.

The V gene is TRBV9, the J gene TRBJ2-2; TCRdb designates TRBD1, a call that cannot be tested without DNA. The germline V gene has CDR1 SGDLS and CDR2 YYNGEE. The CDR3 sequence is 17 residues long. The CDR3: CASSVGDGADWSGELFF. Variable domain in full (rest from reference TRBV9 and TRBJ2-2): DSGVTQTPKHLITATGQRVTLRCSPRSGDLSVYWYQQSLDQGLQFLIQYYNGEERAKGNILERFSAQQFPDLHSELNLSSLELGDSALYFCASSVGDGADWSGELFFGEGSRLTVL.

J is TRBJ2-5 and V is TRBV15; TCRdb indicates TRBD2, and absent DNA this call remains unverified. Germline values: CDR1 LNHNV, CDR2 YYDKDF (reference sequence). The CDR3 is 17 residues long. The CDR3 here is CATSRAYRLAEQETQYF.

The chain employs TRBV5-4 and TRBJ2-5; TCRdb calls TRBD2, which cannot be checked without DNA. Germline V gives CDR1 SGHNT, CDR2 YYREEE (reference sequence). The CDR3 loop spans 15 amino acids. The CDR3: CASSPALLAEETQYF.

The genes are TRBV3-2 and TRBJ2-2. TRBV3-2 is deemed a pseudogene. The CDR3 runs to 15 residues. The CDR3: CASSQDLAVTGELFF.

The gene calls are TRBV7-3 and TRBJ2-1; checking the TCRdb D call of TRBD1 is not possible without DNA. Per germline, CDR1 SGHTA and CDR2 FQGTGA. This CDR3 has 16 residues. The CDR3 loop reads CASSLTLDRAYNEQFF.

The J gene is TRBJ1-2, the V gene TRBV20-1. In germline, CDR1 is DFQATT, CDR2 SNEGSKA (reference sequence). There are 14 residues in the CDR3. CDR3 sequence: CSARGFEEIGGYTF.

The chain couples TRBV9 to TRBJ2-5; the TRBD2 assignment by TCRdb is unverifiable without DNA. This CDR3 region has 14 residues. Per germline, CDR1 SGDLS and CDR2 YYNGEE. The CDR3 spells CASNDRALQETQYF.

V gene TRBV7-2 combines with J gene TRBJ2-3; TCRdb calls TRBD1, which cannot be checked without DNA. The germline gives CDR1 SGHTA, CDR2 FQGNSA. This CDR3 has 17 amino acids. CDR3 loop: CASSLHPGGRDTDTQYF.

This chain connects TRBV7-9 to TRBJ1-2. CDR1 and CDR2 (germline): SEHNR, FQNEAQ (reference sequence). The CDR3 extends over 13 amino acids. CDR3 amino acids: CASRPMRSPGYTF. Supplemented by reference TRBV7-9 and TRBJ1-2, the full variable domain reads DTGVSQNPRHKITKRGQNVTFRCDPISEHNRLYWYRQTLGQGPEFLTYFQNEAQLEKSRLLSDRFSAERPKGSFSTLEIQRTEQGDSAMYLCASRPMRSPGYTFGSGTRLTVV.

The rearrangement uses TRBV21-1 and TRBJ2-5; lacking DNA, the TRBD1 call made by TCRdb goes unchecked. TRBV21-1 is an annotated pseudogene. This CDR3 has 16 residues. This chain's CDR3 is CASSPYPGTGRETQYF.

The V call is TRBV7-6, the J call TRBJ2-2. Looked up from germline, CDR1 is SGHVS and CDR2 is FNYEAQ. The CDR3 runs 13 residues. The CDR3 here is CASSVGGTGELFF. The entire variable domain, with the rest obtained from reference TRBV7-6 and TRBJ2-2, is as follows: GAGVSQSPRYKVTKRGQDVALRCDPISGHVSLYWYRQALGQGPEFLTYFNYEAQQDKSGLPNDRFSAERPEGSISTLTIQRTEQRDSAMYRCASSVGGTGELFFGEGSRLTVL.

CDR3 sequence: CASSWTSGSTKDTQYF. This chain joins TRBV5-1 and TRBJ2-3; the D call from TCRdb, TRBD2, cannot be confirmed without DNA. CDR3 length: 16 amino acids. Germline-derived CDR1 and CDR2 are SGHRS and YFSETQ.

The rearrangement uses TRBV12-3 or TRBV12-4 and TRBJ2-3; checking the TCRdb D call of TRBD2 is not possible without DNA. This CDR3 comprises 16 residues. CDR3: CASSLFSGISTDTQYF.

The chain joins TRBV7-3 to TRBJ2-7; lacking DNA, the TRBD2 call made by TCRdb goes unchecked. There are 15 residues in the CDR3. Germline lookup yields CDR1 SGHTA and CDR2 FQGTGA. CDR3 residues: CASSLASGNTYEQYF.

The chain links TRBV6-5 to TRBJ2-7; TCRdb reports TRBD1, a call that lacks DNA to check it against. Germline lookup yields CDR1 MNHEY and CDR2 SVGAGI. The CDR3 totals 13 residues. This chain's CDR3 is CASSARDGHEQYF.

The chain is built from TRBV11-1 and TRBJ2-7. This CDR3 region has 15 residues. The V gene's germline CDR1 is SGHAT and CDR2 FQDESV (reference sequence). CDR3 sequence: CASSPVRGGFYEQYF.

V and J are TRBV5-1 and TRBJ2-7; TCRdb's D call, TRBD2, is unchecked because there is no DNA. The CDR3 has 16 amino acids. The germline gives CDR1 SGHRS, CDR2 YFSETQ. This CDR3 is CASSLLVSEKPYEQYF.

The rearrangement joins TRBV27 to TRBJ1-4; TCRdb proposes TRBD1, but this gene call is untestable without DNA. The CDR3 consists of 13 residues. Germline V gene lookup returns CDR1 MNHEY and CDR2 SMNVEV (reference sequence). CDR3 residues: CASRTGFSEKLFF.